Described below is a single TCR beta chain sequence and its context. CDR1 is SGHNT, CDR2 YYREEE, per germline (reference sequence). This CDR3 has 16 residues. The ends lost 0 bases at V and 3 bases at J; junction bases unmatched: 5. The data stem from a study of shared clonotypes between healthy human individuals. Each subset's genomic DNA was shared equally among a number of immunoSEQ plates. Assay: immunoSEQ multiplex PCR; the TCRdb copy retains only in-frame clones and omits some. The sample holds fewer than 3 million clones, roughly 90% seen once. Investigators divided CD4+ cells into CD45RA+ naive and CD45RA-negative memory subsets.

The origin of this receptor is a man between 18 and 29 years old in good health. Some clones in this sample may be carry-over from other donors' samples. The sample taken for sequencing was naive CD4+ T cells from PBMCs. Subset specified: CD45RA+ positively selected. The chain uses TRBV5-4 and TRBJ1-3, with 8 bases lining up with TRBD1. Here the CDR3 DNA reads TGTGCCAGCAGCTTGGGAGGGACAGGCTTTGGAAACACCATATATTTT. Translating it yields CASSLGGTGFGNTIYF. The variable domain in full, with the rest retrieved from reference TRBV5-4 and TRBJ1-3, is ETGVTQSPTHLIKTRGQQVTLRCSSQSGHNTVSWYQQALGQGPQFIFQYYREEENGRGNFPPRFSGLQFPNYSSELNVNALELDDSALYLCASSLGGTGFGNTIYFGEGSWLTVV.